The source of this TCR beta chain is a study of CD4 T cells in relation to SARS-CoV-2 and coronaviruses. Regarding the study as a whole: No crossreactivity against non-spike viral proteins was tested here. In roughly 61% of donors, memory CD4+ clonotypes crossrecognized SARS-CoV-2 and at least one common cold coronavirus spike.

The repertoire was sequenced with immunoSEQ multiplex PCR; TCRdb's copy has only in-frame clones and lacks some. The data show tens of thousands of clones, more than 75% seen once. Trimming pared 3 bases from V and 2 bases from J, leaving 2 bases between. The CDR3 totals 12 residues. Per the germline V gene, CDR1 is MGHDK and CDR2 is SYGVNS. Concerning this clone: The antigen is undetermined.

The unexposed donors gave CD4+ T cells in about 2010-2019, prior to COVID-19. The cells were cultured for around ten days before CD4+ T cells were isolated. Cells permitting, SARS-CoV-2 S/N and four cold-coronavirus spikes were tested on unexposed-donor CD4+ T cells. The TCR comes from a human donor in good health. The sequenced material came from CD4+ T cells from PBMCs, cultured in vitro. The chain employs TRBV25-1 and TRBJ1-5, with unresolved D. CDR3 sequence reads: CASSEGNQPQHF. CDR3 DNA: TGTGCCAGCAGTGAGGGCAATCAGCCCCAGCATTTT.